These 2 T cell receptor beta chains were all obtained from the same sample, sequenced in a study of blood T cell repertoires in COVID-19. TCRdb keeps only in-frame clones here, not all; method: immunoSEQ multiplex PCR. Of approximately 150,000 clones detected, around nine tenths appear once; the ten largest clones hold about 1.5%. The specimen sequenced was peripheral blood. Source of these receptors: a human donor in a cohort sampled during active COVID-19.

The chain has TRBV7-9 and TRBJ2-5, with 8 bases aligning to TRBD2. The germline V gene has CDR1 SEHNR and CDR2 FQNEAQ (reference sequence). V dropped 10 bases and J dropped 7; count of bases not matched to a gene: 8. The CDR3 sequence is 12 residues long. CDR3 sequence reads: CANGGDGGTQYF. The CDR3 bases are TGTGCCAACGGGGGGGATGGCGGGACCCAGTACTTC.

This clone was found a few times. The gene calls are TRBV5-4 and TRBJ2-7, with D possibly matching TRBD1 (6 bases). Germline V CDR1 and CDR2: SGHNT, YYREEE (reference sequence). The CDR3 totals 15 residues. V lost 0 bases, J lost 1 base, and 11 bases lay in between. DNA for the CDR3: TGTGCCAGCAGCTTGGCATGGGGACAATCCTACGAGCAGTACTTC. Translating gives CASSLAWGQSYEQYF. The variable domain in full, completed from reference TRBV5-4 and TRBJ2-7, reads ETGVTQSPTHLIKTRGQQVTLRCSSQSGHNTVSWYQQALGQGPQFIFQYYREEENGRGNFPPRFSGLQFPNYSSELNVNALELDDSALYLCASSLAWGQSYEQYFGPGTRLTVT.